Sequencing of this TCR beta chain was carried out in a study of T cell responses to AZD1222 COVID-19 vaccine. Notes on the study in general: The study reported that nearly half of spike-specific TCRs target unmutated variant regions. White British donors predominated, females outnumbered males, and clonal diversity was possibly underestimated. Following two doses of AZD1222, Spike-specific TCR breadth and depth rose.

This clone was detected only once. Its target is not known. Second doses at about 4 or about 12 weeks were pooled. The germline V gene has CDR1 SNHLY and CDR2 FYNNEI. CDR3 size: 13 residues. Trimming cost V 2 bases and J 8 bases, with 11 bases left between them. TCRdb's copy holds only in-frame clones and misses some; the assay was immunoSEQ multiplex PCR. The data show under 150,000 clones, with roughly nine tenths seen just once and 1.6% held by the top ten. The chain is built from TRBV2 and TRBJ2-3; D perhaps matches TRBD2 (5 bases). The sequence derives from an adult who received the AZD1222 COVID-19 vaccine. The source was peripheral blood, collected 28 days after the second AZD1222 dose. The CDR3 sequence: CASSENLAPTQYF. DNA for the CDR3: TGTGCCAGCAGTGAAAACCTAGCCCCTACGCAGTATTTT.